The next 8 T cell receptor beta chains were all read from a single sample in a study of T cells in Graves' hyperthyroidism and ophthalmopathy. What was amplified from RNA transcripts were TCR beta CDR3 regions. In the first-round RT-PCR of the TCR CDR3, the HTBI primer set was used. TCRdb re-called the multiplex PCR reads with MiXCR, one entry per CDR3 protein. The sample consists of some 350,000 distinct CDR3 sequences, more than 15% of them appearing once. What was sequenced was blood. The receptors come from a woman between 18 and 30 years old with Graves' hyperthyroidism that later progressed to Graves' ophthalmopathy.

V gene TRBV7-9 combines with J gene TRBJ2-1; D not resolved. The CDR3 contains 14 residues. The germline CDR1 and CDR2 sequences are SEHNR and FQNEAQ (reference sequence). V gave up 2 bases and J gave up 13 bases, with 18 bases separating them. The DNA of the CDR3 is TGTGCCAGCAGCTTAATTGGGCCAGTTATATCCCAGTTCTTC. Translated: CASSLIGPVISQFF.

The rearrangement joins TRBV19 to TRBJ2-4, with D possibly TRBD2 on 5 matching bases. Germline CDR1 and CDR2: LNHDA and SQIVND (reference sequence). The CDR3 runs to 18 residues. V was cut by 5 bases and J by 6 bases, with 26 bases left in between. Here the CDR3 reads CASSPGLGYPSAGNIQYF. In nucleotides, the CDR3 is TGTGCCAGTAGTCCCGGCCTGGGATACCCAAGCGCGGGAAACATTCAGTACTTC.

There are a few counts of this clonotype. This chain connects TRBV12-3 or TRBV12-4 to TRBJ1-6; D remains ambiguous. The CDR3 has 15 amino acids. V lost 1 base and J 7 bases, leaving 11 bases between the germline ends. The CDR3 DNA is TGTGCCAGCAGTTTAGGACTTTCTAACAATTCACCCCTCCACTTT. Its translation: CASSLGLSNNSPLHF.

The chain is built from TRBV11-2 and TRBJ1-5, with a weak D call TRBD1 (5 bases). This CDR3 is built from 15 residues. In germline, CDR1 is SGHAT, CDR2 FQNNGV. The V end lost 5 bases, the J end lost 7 bases, and 18 bases lay between the germline ends. CDR3 sequence (DNA): TGTGCCAGCAGCCCCGGTGGGGGTAGCGGCCAGCCCCAGCATTTT. It encodes CASSPGGGSGQPQHF.

This chain links TRBV5-1 with TRBJ2-7; D is undetermined. The V gene's germline CDR1 is SGHRS and CDR2 YFSETQ. Trimming removed 0 bases from V and 3 bases from J, with 13 bases in between. The CDR3 is 15 residues long. The CDR3 is CASSLAPETLYEQYF. The CDR3 DNA is TGCGCCAGCAGCTTGGCCCCGGAGACCCTCTACGAGCAGTACTTC.

There are a few counts of this clonotype. The chain is built from TRBV29-1 and TRBJ2-4; D may be TRBD2 (6 bases). The CDR3 is made up of 14 amino acids. V was trimmed by 4 bases and J by 1 base, leaving 11 bases between them. From germline, CDR1 is SQVTM and CDR2 ANQGSEA. As DNA, the CDR3 is TGCAGCGTTGGGGAGGCTATTGCCAAAAACATTCAGTACTTC. Translating gives CSVGEAIAKNIQYF.

This clonotype has a count of ten or more. The CDR3 spells CASSYSRESDTQYF. CDR3 in DNA: TGTGCCAGCAGTTACTCGAGGGAGTCAGATACGCAGTATTTT. The chain employs TRBV6-2 or TRBV6-3 and TRBJ2-3; tentative D call: TRBD2 (5 bases). Germline CDR1 MNHEY, CDR2 SVGEGT. The CDR3 spans 14 residues. The V gene lost 0 bases and the J gene lost 4 bases, with 8 bases spanning the gap.

This clonotype appeared many times. The rearrangement joins TRBV6-5 to TRBJ2-1; a possible D gene is TRBD1 (6 bases). V dropped 0 bases and J dropped 6 bases, with 12 bases sitting between them. The CDR3 is made up of 15 amino acids. The germline V gene encodes CDR1 MNHEY and CDR2 SVGAGI. The CDR3 DNA follows: TGTGCCAGCAGTTACTCGCGGGTGGGGGCCAATGAGCAGTTCTTC. The encoded protein is CASSYSRVGANEQFF.